One sample yielded the 27 T cell receptor beta chains listed below, sequenced in a study of shared clonotypes between healthy human individuals. Some clones are missing from TCRdb's copy, which holds only in-frame ones; the method was immunoSEQ multiplex PCR. Here the sample spans roughly 86,000 clones, 68% being singletons. The sample was memory CD8+ T cells sorted from blood. The subset is: CD45RO+ cells pooled with CCR7-negative TemRA cells. The receptors come from a man aged 30 to 45 in good health.

The V call is TRBV11-2, the J call TRBJ2-7, with 13 bases matching TRBD2. Looked up from germline, CDR1 is SGHAT and CDR2 is FQNNGV. The CDR3 extends over 18 amino acids. The junction had 12 bases not matched to a gene; V was cut back by 5 bases and J by 2 bases. This chain's CDR3 is CASSPIQRTSGRTYEQYF. As DNA, the CDR3 is TGTGCCAGCAGCCCCATCCAAAGGACTAGCGGGAGAACCTACGAGCAGTACTTC.

This clone is termed medium-sized. The chain carries TRBV27 and TRBJ1-5; D is ambiguous. The CDR3 consists of 13 residues. Germline CDR1 MNHEY, CDR2 SMNVEV (reference sequence). The germline V and J ends were trimmed by 8 bases and 4 bases, with 12 bases remaining between them. The CDR3 DNA reads as TGTGCCAGCCAGGACTCCCCTAATCAGCCCCAGCATTTT. It yields the protein CASQDSPNQPQHF.

This rearrangement joins TRBV28 to TRBJ2-2; D uncertain. V was shortened by 2 bases and J by 5 bases, with 15 bases between the two germline ends. The germline V gene has CDR1 MDHEN and CDR2 SYDVKM. The CDR3 covers 16 residues. Here the CDR3 DNA reads TGTGCCAGCAGTTTACCCCGTCCCCTGGGGACCGGGGAGCTGTTTTTT. It encodes CASSLPRPLGTGELFF.

This rearrangement joins TRBV27 to TRBJ2-1; possible D gene TRBD1, 5 bases. Between the trimmed V and J ends, which lost 1 base and 9 bases, there was a span of 19 bases. This CDR3 region has 16 residues. Germline V gives CDR1 MNHEY, CDR2 SMNVEV (reference sequence). The CDR3 DNA reads as TGTGCCAGCAGTTTATTCGTTGGTTCAGGGTATGTTGAGCAGTTCTTC. As protein: CASSLFVGSGYVEQFF.

This chain joins TRBV10-1 and TRBJ2-1; 8 nucleotides align to TRBD2. The CDR3 totals 16 residues. V shed 5 bases and J 0 bases; nucleotides not matched to a gene: 6. CDR1 is WNHNN and CDR2 is SYGVQD in the germline V gene (reference sequence). CDR3 loop: CASSRIAGSSYNEQFF. The CDR3 nucleotides read TGCGCCAGCAGTCGAATAGCGGGGAGCTCCTACAATGAGCAGTTCTTC.

This clone was counted only a few times. The DNA for the CDR3 is TGTGCCAGCAGCTGGGGCGGGGCAGGCGGGACCGGGGAGCTGTTTTTT. This gives the protein CASSWGGAGGTGELFF. The chain uses TRBV7-2 and TRBJ2-2; D perhaps matches TRBD2 (6 bases). The CDR3 is 16 amino acids. The ends were cut back, 4 bases at V and 5 bases at J, with 17 bases in the middle. CDR1 is SGHTA, CDR2 FQGNSA, per germline.

The V and J genes are TRBV11-2 and TRBJ1-1, with 7 nucleotides matching TRBD1. V shed 2 bases and J 6 bases; nucleotides not matched to a gene: 3. Germline CDR1 is SGHAT and CDR2 is FQNNGV. The CDR3 extends over 13 amino acids. CDR3 residues: CASSLSGGPEAFF. CDR3 DNA: TGTGCCAGCAGCTTATCAGGGGGTCCTGAAGCTTTCTTT.

This clone was detected only a few times. The V call is TRBV11-3, the J call TRBJ2-7; D is ambiguous. V was clipped by 5 bases and J by 5 bases, with 13 bases between them. CDR1 is SGHNT and CDR2 is YENEEA in the germline V gene. CDR3 length: 13 amino acids. Here the CDR3 DNA reads TGTGCCAGCAGCCTCCGTCCCCTGAACGAGCAGTACTTC. Amino acid sequence: CASSLRPLNEQYF.

This clone was seen a handful of times. J is TRBJ2-2 and V is TRBV7-9; TRBD2 matches 12 bases. The germline CDR1 and CDR2 sequences are SEHNR and FQNEAQ (reference sequence). CDR3 length equals 18 residues. V was pared by 5 bases and J by 7 bases, with 14 bases of the junction left unmatched. CDR3 sequence: CASSPTSGSTTRDGELFF. CDR3 DNA sequence: TGTGCCAGCAGCCCGACTAGCGGGAGCACTACTCGGGACGGGGAGCTGTTTTTT.

The genes are TRBV5-4 and TRBJ2-1, with D possibly being TRBD2 (6 bases). The V end was cut by 2 bases, the J end by 7 bases, with 13 bases between. CDR3 length: 14 amino acids. Germline values: CDR1 SGHNT, CDR2 YYREEE (reference sequence). CDR3 protein: CASSFTGVGNEQFF. The CDR3 DNA is TGTGCCAGCAGCTTCACGGGAGTGGGGAATGAGCAGTTCTTC.

This clone turned up a few times. This chain links TRBV2 with TRBJ2-1, with D possibly being TRBD2 (5 bases). Trimming stripped 8 bases from V and 3 bases from J, with 14 bases between. CDR3 size: 14 residues. CDR1 and CDR2 from the germline V gene are SNHLY and FYNNEI. The CDR3 DNA follows: TGTGCCAGCTGCCTGGGCGACTACTACAATGAGCAGTTCTTC. Translation gives CASCLGDYYNEQFF.

This chain connects TRBV6-5 to TRBJ2-2; D may be TRBD1 (5 bases). With 7 bases removed from V and 6 bases from J, the gap between germline ends came to 15 bases. This CDR3 comprises 14 residues. The germline CDR1 and CDR2 sequences are MNHEY and SVGAGI. The CDR3 nucleotides are TGTGCCAGCATGCCCCTTCTAGGGGCCGGGGAGCTGTTTTTT. Its translation is CASMPLLGAGELFF.

This clone occurred once. The V call is TRBV6-6, the J call TRBJ2-1; no clear D. The CDR3 length is 13 residues. CDR1 and CDR2 from the germline V gene are MNHNY and SVGAGI (reference sequence). With 0 bases removed from V and 7 bases from J, the gap between germline ends came to 7 bases. CDR3 loop: CASSYSERNEQFF. The CDR3 nucleotides are TGTGCCAGCAGTTACTCAGAGAGGAATGAGCAGTTCTTC.

On this clone itself: It is likely a read error: a sequence one base away is far more abundant. Other DNA variants within this sample encode the same CDR3. The CDR3 bases are TGTGCCAGCAGTTCGAACTATGGCTACACCTTC. This sequence encodes CASSSNYGYTF. The chain links TRBV28 to TRBJ1-2; D remains unclear. This CDR3 has 11 amino acids. Germline CDR1 is MDHEN and CDR2 is SYDVKM. V lost 4 bases and J lost 2, with 2 bases in between.

The chain employs TRBV5-8 and TRBJ2-5; D might be TRBD1 (6 bases). This CDR3 is built from 15 residues. Looked up from germline, CDR1 is SGHTS and CDR2 is YDEGEE. V lost 0 bases and J lost 4, with 13 bases in between. The chain's CDR3 is CASSLAQGYSETQYF. The CDR3 nucleotides are TGTGCCAGCAGCTTGGCTCAGGGGTATTCAGAGACCCAGTACTTC.

As regards this clone: A single base separates this from a much larger clone, so it may be a read error. This chain links TRBV6-6 with TRBJ2-7; D may be TRBD1 or TRBD2 (5 bases each). Trimming took off 6 bases at V and 3 bases at J, with 9 bases between the two ends. Germline values: CDR1 MNHNY, CDR2 SVGAGI (reference sequence). The CDR3 is 12 amino acids. The CDR3 bases are TGTGCCAGCAGGGGGACCGACTACGAGCAGTACTTC. Translation: CASRGTDYEQYF.

This clone was detected only a few times. V gene TRBV7-9 combines with J gene TRBJ1-4; D is perhaps TRBD1 (5 bases). The germline CDR1 and CDR2 sequences are SEHNR and FQNEAQ (reference sequence). CDR3 length: 15 residues. Trimming cost V 1 base and J 4 bases, with 10 bases left between them. The CDR3 here is CASSLEGPRNEKLFF. The CDR3 DNA follows: TGTGCCAGCAGCTTAGAGGGGCCCCGTAATGAAAAACTGTTTTTT.

This clone was detected once. The chain uses TRBV10-3 and TRBJ2-7; the match to TRBD2 covers 9 bases. CDR1 is ENHRY, CDR2 SYGVKD, per germline. The V segment lost 6 bases and the J segment 6 bases; nucleotides outside the gene matches: 12. The CDR3 is made up of 15 amino acids. CDR3 protein: CAIRPTGREGGEQYF. The CDR3 DNA follows: TGTGCCATCAGACCCACTGGGCGGGAGGGTGGCGAGCAGTACTTC.

This clone is a singleton in its sample. This sequence joins TRBV2 and TRBJ2-3; D remains ambiguous. Germline CDR1 and CDR2: SNHLY and FYNNEI. Trimming removed 5 bases at V and 3 bases at J, with 9 bases between. CDR3 size: 13 residues. CDR3 loop: CASSFEATDTQYF. CDR3 DNA: TGTGCCAGCAGTTTCGAGGCGACAGATACGCAGTATTTT.

With regard to this clone: A read error is possible here, since a much larger clone lies one base away. This specimen includes other DNA sequences encoding the same CDR3. The rearrangement joins TRBV5-1 to TRBJ1-5, with 12 bases matching TRBD1. Germline V gene lookup returns CDR1 SGHRS and CDR2 YFSETQ. The CDR3 is made up of 18 amino acids. Here the CDR3 reads CASSFPGQGAGSNQPQHF. In DNA, the CDR3 is TGCGCCAGCAGCTTCCCGGGACAGGGGGCAGGTAGCAATCAGCCCCAGCACTTT.

The chain uses TRBV7-2 and TRBJ1-5; D ambiguous. Germline CDR1 reads SGHTA; CDR2 reads FQGNSA. V dropped 1 base and J dropped 5 bases, with 6 bases sitting between them. This CDR3 region has 13 residues. CDR3 coding DNA: TGTGCCAGCAGCTTAGGCGGTTATCAGCCCCAGCATTTT. This codes for CASSLGGYQPQHF.

This chain joins TRBV13 and TRBJ2-7; D ambiguous. This CDR3 is built from 15 residues. The germline V gene encodes CDR1 PRHDT and CDR2 FYEKMQ (reference sequence). The V end was cut by 2 bases, the J end by 0 bases, with 11 bases between. Here the CDR3 reads CASSLSGPLSYEQYF. The CDR3 DNA reads TGTGCCAGCAGCTTATCCGGGCCACTCTCCTACGAGCAGTACTTC.

This chain joins TRBV29-1 and TRBJ2-2; D gene uncertain. Trimming left V 5 bases short and J 7 bases short, with 5 bases between. The CDR3 covers 10 residues. Germline CDR1 reads SQVTM; CDR2 reads ANQGSEA. Written as DNA, the CDR3 is TGCAGCGTTCACCACGGGGAGCTGTTTTTT. Translation: CSVHHGELFF.

This clone was seen a few times. The V and J genes are TRBV11-2 and TRBJ2-7, with TRBD2 matching over 11 bases. The junction had 5 bases not matched to a gene; V was cut back by 5 bases and J by 2 bases. The CDR3 spans 15 residues. Germline CDR1 is SGHAT and CDR2 is FQNNGV. The CDR3 protein is CASSVGTSGPYEQYF. The CDR3, as DNA: TGTGCCAGCAGCGTAGGGACTAGCGGACCCTACGAGCAGTACTTC.

The V and J genes are TRBV15 and TRBJ1-4, with D unresolved. Trimming pared 1 base from V and 8 bases from J, leaving 14 bases between. The V gene's germline CDR1 is LNHNV and CDR2 YYDKDF (reference sequence). This CDR3 spans 15 amino acids. The CDR3 region has the DNA TGTGCCACCAGCAGAGGCGCAGGCCTGGAGGAAAAACTGTTTTTT. It codes for CATSRGAGLEEKLFF.

The chain carries TRBV5-1 and TRBJ2-1; 9 positions match TRBD1. Germline CDR1 SGHRS, CDR2 YFSETQ. The CDR3 is made up of 15 amino acids. Germline trimming cut 4 bases from V and 5 bases from J; bases unmatched to any gene: 7. The CDR3 loop is CASSDRQGVNNEQFF. CDR3 in DNA: TGCGCCAGCAGCGATAGACAGGGGGTTAACAATGAGCAGTTCTTC. Variable domain in full (rest from reference TRBV5-1 and TRBJ2-1): KAGVTQTPRYLIKTRGQQVTLSCSPISGHRSVSWYQQTPGQGLQFLFEYFSETQRNKGNFPGRFSGRQFSNSRSEMNVSTLELGDSALYLCASSDRQGVNNEQFFGPGTRLTVL.

The rearrangement joins TRBV28 to TRBJ2-7; D gene ambiguous. CDR3 length: 13 residues. V lost 7 bases to trimming and J lost 1 base, with 11 bases between them. Germline-derived CDR1 and CDR2 are MDHEN and SYDVKM. The CDR3 sequence: CASTDRVSYEQYF. The DNA of the CDR3 is TGTGCCAGCACGGACCGGGTATCCTACGAGCAGTACTTC.